The rows below give T cell receptor beta chains drawn from one sample of a study of blood T cell repertoires in COVID-19. Sequencing used immunoSEQ multiplex PCR; TCRdb keeps in-frame clones, though not all of them. This table holds approximately 350,000 clones, roughly nine tenths found once. Sequencing used peripheral blood. All receptors come from a man between 40 and 49 years old with acute or convalescent COVID-19. Both conserved end residues are part of each CDR3. D genes are given only for firm matches. Size is stated for part of the rows, as once, few or many counts, or as a class when the clone is expanded.

CDR3 length	J gene	clone size	V gene	D gene	CDR3 protein	CDR3 DNA
14	TRBJ1-2	-	TRBV30	TRBD1	CAWSQRQGAYGYTF	TGTGCCTGGAGTCAAAGACAGGGGGCGTATGGCTACACCTTC
14	TRBJ1-1	-	TRBV4-1	-	CASSQDERGSEAFF	TGCGCCAGCAGCCAAGATGAGCGGGGGTCTGAAGCTTTCTTT
14	TRBJ1-1	-	TRBV25-1	-	CASSSGQFNTEAFF	TGTGCCAGCAGTTCTGGACAGTTCAACACTGAAGCTTTCTTT
13	TRBJ1-2	-	TRBV7-9	-	CASSLRGGYGYTF	TGTGCCAGCAGCTTAAGGGGGGGCTATGGCTACACCTTC
14	TRBJ1-6	-	TRBV5-4	TRBD1	CASSYGQGSSPLHF	TGTGCCAGCAGCTACGGACAGGGTAGTTCACCCCTCCACTTT
13	TRBJ2-1	-	TRBV15	-	CATSRNRQIEQFF	TGTGCCACCAGCAGGAATCGACAGATTGAGCAGTTCTTC
16	TRBJ2-7	-	TRBV4-2	TRBD1	CASSQQDRVLSYEQYF	TGTGCCAGCAGCCAACAGGACAGGGTGCTCTCCTACGAGCAGTACTTC
16	TRBJ2-5	once	TRBV4-1	-	CASSQGLLVGSGAQYF	TGCGCCAGCAGCCAAGGTCTACTAGTGGGGTCGGGCGCCCAGTACTTC
14	TRBJ2-2	-	TRBV4-1	-	CASSQDHYTGELFF	TGCGCCAGCAGCCAAGATCACTACACCGGGGAGCTGTTTTTT
15	TRBJ2-7	-	TRBV3-1/TRBV3-2	TRBD1	CASSQEGTGRYEQYF	TGTGCCAGCAGCCAAGAAGGGACAGGGAGGTACGAGCAGTACTTC